This record concerns one T cell receptor (beta chain) sequence. Its cognate antigen is unknown. This entry comes from a study of T cell responses to AZD1222 COVID-19 vaccine. CDR1 and CDR2 from the germline V gene are KGHDR and SFDVKD. V was clipped by 3 bases and J by 6 bases; unmatched bases: 6. The CDR3 totals 15 residues. Clones were sequenced by immunoSEQ multiplex PCR, and TCRdb holds only the in-frame ones, with some missing. The sample holds about 120,000 clones, 85% to 90% seen once. General study points: Reportedly, nearly half of unique spike TCRs recognized epitopes outside B.1.351/B.1.1.7 mutations.

This clonotype originated in an adult in good health. This chain connects TRBV24-1 to TRBJ2-2, with 7 nucleotides matching TRBD1. This sample comprised peripheral blood, obtained on day 0 of AZD1222 vaccination. The CDR3 bases are TGTGCCACCAGTGATGCCGGGACAGTCCCCGGGGAGCTGTTTTTT. Translating gives CATSDAGTVPGELFF.